One and the same sample provided the 7 T cell receptor beta chains below, sequenced in a study of cytomegalovirus exposure and HLA in healthy donors. Clones were read by immunoSEQ multiplex PCR, and TCRdb kept only the in-frame ones, dropping some. This sample has under 200,000 clones, with approximately 96% found just once. Source material: PBMCs. These TCRs come from a woman younger than 30 in good health and CMV-seronegative.

The chain is built from TRBV6-1 and TRBJ1-1, with 7 bases fitting TRBD1. Losses at the gene ends were 7 bases for V and 0 bases for J; bases not matched to a gene: 5. The length of the CDR3 is 14 residues. Germline V CDR1 and CDR2: MNHNS, SASEGT. CDR3 DNA sequence: TGTGCCAGCACTACGGGACAGTTGAACACTGAAGCTTTCTTT. It encodes CASTTGQLNTEAFF.

V usage is TRBV18 and J usage is TRBJ1-2; 10 positions match TRBD1. Germline V gives CDR1 KGHSH, CDR2 LQKENI. The CDR3 is made up of 15 amino acids. J lost 6 bases, V lost 3 bases, and 7 bases had no gene match. This CDR3 reads CASSPRRDRGNGYTF. In DNA, the CDR3 is TGTGCCAGCTCACCGAGAAGGGACAGGGGAAATGGCTACACCTTC.

The rearrangement links TRBV27 to TRBJ2-2, with TRBD1 matching over 7 bases. This CDR3 region has 17 residues. V lost 2 bases, J lost 7 bases, and 13 bases stayed unmatched. Germline V lookup: CDR1 MNHEY, CDR2 SMNVEV (reference sequence). This CDR3 reads CASSLTWDREHRGELFF. CDR3 nucleotides: TGTGCCAGCAGTTTAACCTGGGACAGAGAACACCGCGGGGAGCTGTTTTTT.

The chain employs TRBV7-2 and TRBJ1-6; weak D call: TRBD1 (5 bases). The V and J ends lost 7 bases and 6 bases respectively, with 16 bases between them. Germline CDR1 is SGHTA and CDR2 is FQGNSA. CDR3 length: 15 amino acids. In DNA, the CDR3 is TGTGCCAGCATACAACAGGTGAAGACTAATTCACCCCTCCACTTT. Translating gives CASIQQVKTNSPLHF.

The rearrangement uses TRBV7-6 and TRBJ2-7, with TRBD1 identical over 10 bases. The V gene end was trimmed by 2 bases and the J gene end by 4 bases; junction bases not matched to a gene: 8. Germline values: CDR1 SGHVS, CDR2 FNYEAQ. The CDR3 consists of 16 residues. CDR3 sequence (DNA): TGTGCCAGCAGCTTAAACCGGGACAGGGGTGTGTACGAGCAGTACTTC. Translation: CASSLNRDRGVYEQYF. Combining the CDR3 with reference TRBV7-6 and TRBJ2-7 gives the whole variable domain GAGVSQSPRYKVTKRGQDVALRCDPISGHVSLYWYRQALGQGPEFLTYFNYEAQQDKSGLPNDRFSAERPEGSISTLTIQRTEQRDSAMYRCASSLNRDRGVYEQYFGPGTRLTVT.

The V call is TRBV5-1, the J call TRBJ1-4; 7 bases align to TRBD1. Trimming took 3 bases from V and 0 from J; bases not matched to a gene: 2. The CDR3 length is 15 residues. Per germline, CDR1 SGHRS and CDR2 YFSETQ. The CDR3 nucleotides are TGCGCCAGCAGCTCCGGACAGGCAACTAATGAAAAACTGTTTTTT. Protein product: CASSSGQATNEKLFF.

This sequence joins TRBV7-2 and TRBJ2-7; 8 bases match TRBD1. This CDR3 has 14 amino acids. The germline gives CDR1 SGHTA, CDR2 FQGNSA. The trim removed 4 bases at V and 5 bases at J, leaving 7 bases unmatched. In DNA form, the CDR3 reads TGTGCCAGCAGCTCCAGGGGGCCATTCCACGAGCAGTACTTC. As protein: CASSSRGPFHEQYF.